The present T cell receptor (beta chain) was sequenced within a study of T cell responses to AZD1222 COVID-19 vaccine. About this clone itself: The antigen is not known.

General study points: Within unmutated variant regions lay the reported targets of nearly half of spike-specific TCRs.

The V end lost 7 bases, the J end lost 3 bases, and 9 bases lay between the germline ends. There are 11 residues in the CDR3. Germline V gene sequence: CDR1 GTSNPN, CDR2 SVGIG (reference sequence). Sequencing was performed with immunoSEQ multiplex PCR; in TCRdb, only in-frame clones are kept and a portion is missing. The data hold some 100,000 clones, with about 90% observed a single time. V is TRBV30 and J is TRBJ2-5; D remains ambiguous. The sample was peripheral blood, taken on day 0 of AZD1222 vaccination. This receptor was taken from an adult in good health. This CDR3 reads CASIAEETQYF. CDR3 DNA sequence: TGTGCCTCGATTGCCGAAGAGACCCAGTACTTC.